The T cell receptor (beta chain) described here comes from a study of regulatory T cells in long-lasting Graves disease (dated by TCRdb to the early 2020s). About the study as a whole: Persistent Graves' disease meant more than 5 years of antithyroid drug treatment with TSH receptor autoantibodies that stayed positive. Persistent Graves' disease patients were compared with newly diagnosed Graves' disease patients by peripheral blood TCR sequencing and RNA sequencing. The study was registered as a clinical trial and conducted in China. TCR sequencing covered some 13 persistent and some 20 newly diagnosed Graves' disease patients, around 33 samples in total. Antithyroid drugs had been taken for about 9.7 years on average by persistent Graves' disease patients in the clinical cohort.

Library construction relied on multiplex PCR. Sequenced on an Illumina HiSeq 4000. To build TCR beta libraries, CDR3 regions were amplified by Arm-PCR using iRepertoire HTBI primers. Before sequencing, the PCR products went through gel purification. For the original study's pipeline: Gene usage analysis of CDR3 amino acid clonotypes relied on the roughly 64 TRBV and 15 or so TRBJ segments identified across samples. Filtered high-quality paired reads were merged into contigs using COPE and FqMerger. BLAST was used to align contigs to the IMGT TRBV, TRBD and TRBJ reference genes, and CDR3 was defined following IMGT. Any clonotype with a frequency above 0.1% was classified as a highly expanded clone. Shannon entropy served as the measure of repertoire diversity, while the Gini coefficient captured V-J evenness. A clonotype was considered public if more than one individual shared it. TCRdb reprocessed the public reads (quality trimming at Q25 with fastp, clone calling with MiXCR) and kept in-frame beta chains. Each entry is one CDR3 protein sequence, shown with its most common DNA and genes. TCRdb's processing, not the authors' own work, is the source of the V and J calls. For this sample the table gives a few hundred thousand distinct CDR3 sequences, of which around a fifth were detected only once. The leading ten clones occupy roughly 7.7% of the sample.

Turning to this clonotype: The antigen it recognizes is unknown. No base-level quality is on record; no much larger clone is a single base apart.

The time point label, read with the paper, signifies: persistent/refractory GD, antithyroid drugs over 5 years with positive TRAb. For both TCR sequencing and RNA sequencing, RNA was extracted from PBMCs in TRIzol. The diagnosis of Graves' disease followed American Thyroid Association guidelines. Patients were recruited from an endocrinology department in Xi'an, China. From each patient, around 8.3 milliliters of peripheral blood was collected into an EDTA anticoagulant tube. Ficoll Paque Plus density gradient separation was used to isolate PBMCs, and no additional T cell sorting was done. An Agilent 2100 Bioanalyzer and agarose gel were used to check RNA quality, while a NanoDrop 2000 measured RNA concentration. On the study overall, not on this receptor specifically: Patients with persistent disease shared more public clonotypes (around 2,500) than newly diagnosed patients did (966). Only peripheral blood was studied, because thyroid tissue, the primary lesion, was inaccessible. Persistent Graves' disease patients showed lower TCR Shannon entropy and fewer highly expanded clones than newly diagnosed patients, suggesting clonal expansion. The authors acknowledged the small sample size as a limitation that may reduce accuracy. Sequencing and analysis were restricted to the TCR beta chain.

The sequence was collected from a female donor with Graves disease. The specimen comprised peripheral blood mononuclear cells (PBMCs), sampled when the disease was refractory, from a patient treated with antithyroid drugs.

DNA sequence: TGTGCCAGCAGCCGATGGACAGGGAGCGTCCAAACTGAAGCTTTCTTT. Translated, this gives CASSRWTGSVQTEAFF. Recombination connected TRBV7-9 to TRBJ1-1, with 8 bases matching TRBD1. CDR1 and CDR2 are drawn from the germline V gene (reference sequence): SEHNR, FQNEAQ. V is pruned by 5 bases and J by 5 bases, leaving 13 bases of the junction without a gene match. The CDR3 runs 16 amino acids, cysteine and phenylalanine included. The retained sequence is limited to the CDR3, 48 bases, with the frame set at the first base.